A single sample gave rise to the 6 T cell receptor beta chains below, sequenced in a study of read filtering for tumor transcriptome and immune sequencing. Molecular barcoded adaptors covering alpha/delta and beta/gamma chains were used on 400 to 450 ng RNA. One entry per CDR3 protein results from TCRdb running MiXCR on the reads. The sample holds about 58,000 distinct CDR3 sequences; over 9% are singletons and the top ten take around 16%. Source material: a population of CD138-negative cells sorted from bone marrow. These TCRs come from a donor at least 40 years old with multiple myeloma.

This clonotype appeared many times. The V and J genes are TRBV2 and TRBJ1-5; no definite D call. V was clipped by 5 bases and J by 1 base, with 12 bases between them. Germline assignment: CDR1 SNHLY and CDR2 FYNNEI. The CDR3 has 15 residues. DNA for the CDR3: TGTGCCAGCAGTCGACAAGGGAACAGCAATCAGCCCCAGCATTTT. Residues: CASSRQGNSNQPQHF.

This clonotype occurred many times. The rearrangement joins TRBV5-1 to TRBJ2-5; 7 bases line up with TRBD1. CDR1 SGHRS and CDR2 YFSETQ come from the germline V gene. The ends lost 3 bases at V and 4 bases at J; junction bases unmatched: 9. This CDR3 has 15 residues. The CDR3 DNA is TGCGCCAGCAGCTCCAGAAGAGGGGGCTTAGAGACCCAGTACTTC. It translates to CASSSRRGGLETQYF.

This clonotype was counted ten times or more. V is TRBV3-1 and J is TRBJ1-5, with a weak D call TRBD1 (6 bases). CDR3 length: 15 residues. Between the trimmed V and J ends, which lost 4 bases and 7 bases, there was a span of 17 bases. The germline gives CDR1 LGHDT, CDR2 YNNKEL (reference sequence). The DNA for the CDR3 is TGTGCCAGCAGCCGAACTGGACAGTCGCCACAGCCCCAGCATTTT. This encodes CASSRTGQSPQPQHF.

J is TRBJ2-1 and V is TRBV20-1; D is perhaps TRBD2 (6 bases). The length of the CDR3 is 16 residues. Trimming pared 0 bases from V and 8 bases from J, leaving 20 bases between. Germline CDR1 is DFQATT and CDR2 is SNEGSKA (reference sequence). For the CDR3, the DNA is TGCAGTGCTAGAGACCCGGCGCGGGGAGCTGACGATGAGCAGTTCTTC. Protein: CSARDPARGADDEQFF.

In this sample, this clonotype turned up many times. This chain links TRBV5-1 with TRBJ2-1; D is undetermined. This CDR3 has 15 amino acids. V was pared by 0 bases and J by 2 bases, with 9 bases between. CDR1 and CDR2 from the germline V gene are SGHRS and YFSETQ. This chain's CDR3 is CASSLEGWAYNEQFF. For the CDR3, the DNA is TGCGCCAGCAGCTTGGAGGGTTGGGCCTACAATGAGCAGTTCTTC.

This clonotype appeared many times. The J gene is TRBJ2-2, the V gene TRBV12-3 or TRBV12-4; maybe TRBD1 (5 bases). This CDR3 region has 13 residues. The germline V and J ends were trimmed by 5 bases and 3 bases, with 7 bases remaining between them. CDR3 amino acids: CASSPRDTGELFF. The CDR3 DNA reads as TGTGCCAGCAGTCCCAGGGACACCGGGGAGCTGTTTTTT.